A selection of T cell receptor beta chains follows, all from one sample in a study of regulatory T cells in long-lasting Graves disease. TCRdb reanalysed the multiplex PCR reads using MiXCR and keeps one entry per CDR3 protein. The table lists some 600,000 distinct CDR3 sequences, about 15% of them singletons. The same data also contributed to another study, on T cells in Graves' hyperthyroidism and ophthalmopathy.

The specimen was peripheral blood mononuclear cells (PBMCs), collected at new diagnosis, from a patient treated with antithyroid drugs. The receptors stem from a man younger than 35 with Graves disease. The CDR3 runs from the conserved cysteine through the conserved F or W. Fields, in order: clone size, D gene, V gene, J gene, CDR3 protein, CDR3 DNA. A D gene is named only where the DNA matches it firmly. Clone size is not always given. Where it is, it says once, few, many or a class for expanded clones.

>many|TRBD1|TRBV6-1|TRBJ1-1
CASSPPGQENTEAFF
TGTGCCAGCAGTCCCCCGGGACAGGAGAACACTGAAGCTTTCTTT
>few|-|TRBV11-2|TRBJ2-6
CASSHVKSVQGLNSGANVLTF
TGTGCCAGCAGCCACGTCAAGTCCGTGCAGGGTTTAAACTCTGGGGCCAACGTCCTGACTTTC
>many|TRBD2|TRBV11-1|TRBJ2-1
CASSPPSGEQFF
TGTGCCAGCAGTCCTCCTAGCGGTGAGCAGTTCTTC
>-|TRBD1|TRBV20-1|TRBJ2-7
CSTKQGPSYEQYF
TGCAGTACAAAACAGGGGCCCTCCTACGAGCAGTACTTC
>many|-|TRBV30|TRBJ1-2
CAWSDRVYGYTF
TGTGCCTGGAGTGACAGGGTTTATGGCTACACCTTC
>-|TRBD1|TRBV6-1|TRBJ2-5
CASILTGGGETQYF
TGTGCCAGCATACTTACAGGGGGCGGAGAGACCCAGTACTTC
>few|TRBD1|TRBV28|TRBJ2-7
CASSLGGQGVYEQYF
TGTGCCAGCAGTTTAGGGGGACAGGGAGTCTACGAGCAGTACTTC
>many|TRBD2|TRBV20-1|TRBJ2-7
CSARGTSYEQYF
TGCAGTGCTAGAGGGACTAGCTACGAGCAGTACTTC
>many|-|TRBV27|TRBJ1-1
CAPYRTVLTEAFF
TGTGCCCCTTATCGGACGGTGCTCACTGAAGCTTTCTTT
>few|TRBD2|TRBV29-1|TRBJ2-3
CSVEGTSGDITPPDTQYF
TGCAGCGTTGAAGGGACTAGCGGGGACATTACCCCCCCAGATACGCAGTATTTT
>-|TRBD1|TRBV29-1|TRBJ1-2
CSVYTGGIYGYTF
TGCAGCGTTTATACAGGGGGCATCTATGGCTACACCTTC
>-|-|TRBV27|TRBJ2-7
CASSYTGPGLGSYEQYF
TGTGCCAGCAGCTACACCGGGCCCGGGCTAGGCTCCTACGAGCAGTACTTC
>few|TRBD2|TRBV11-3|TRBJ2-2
CASSPGGLAGETGELFF
TGTGCCAGCAGCCCCGGGGGACTAGCGGGAGAAACCGGGGAGCTGTTTTTT
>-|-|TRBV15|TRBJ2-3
CATSRDSGVGDTQYF
TGTGCCACCAGCAGAGATTCAGGGGTTGGAGATACGCAGTATTTT
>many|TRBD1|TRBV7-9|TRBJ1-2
CASSGEKGTDYGYTF
TGTGCCAGCAGCGGAGAGAAAGGGACAGACTATGGCTACACCTTC
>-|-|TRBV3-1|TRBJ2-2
CASSLSGGANTGELFF
TGTGCCAGCAGCCTAAGTGGGGGCGCAAACACCGGGGAGCTGTTTTTT
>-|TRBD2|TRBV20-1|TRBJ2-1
CSARAGLRTSGTLSSYNEQFF
TGCAGTGCTAGAGCGGGGTTAAGGACTAGCGGGACTCTCAGCTCCTACAATGAGCAGTTCTTC
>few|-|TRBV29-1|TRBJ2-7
CSVNEPPEQYF
TGCAGCGTCAATGAACCTCCCGAGCAGTACTTC
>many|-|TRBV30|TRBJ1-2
CAWSVWGSDGYTF
TGTGCCTGGAGTGTATGGGGGTCAGATGGCTACACCTTC
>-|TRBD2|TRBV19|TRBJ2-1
CASSIGGSLYNEQFF
TGTGCCAGTAGTATCGGGGGGAGTTTGTACAATGAGCAGTTCTTC
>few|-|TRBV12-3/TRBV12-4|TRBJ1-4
CASSFTSFLHEKLFF
TGTGCCAGCAGTTTTACGAGTTTTCTTCATGAAAAACTGTTTTTT
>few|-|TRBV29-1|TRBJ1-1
CSVRWTEAFF
TGCAGCGTTCGGTGGACTGAAGCTTTCTTT
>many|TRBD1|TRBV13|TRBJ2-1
CASSYTGGNEQFF
TGTGCCAGCAGCTACACAGGGGGCAATGAGCAGTTCTTC
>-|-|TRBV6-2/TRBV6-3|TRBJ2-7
CAGGPGPYEQYF
TGTGCCGGGGGACCGGGACCTTACGAGCAGTACTTC
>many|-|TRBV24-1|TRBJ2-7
CATSENRVPYEQYF
TGTGCCACCAGTGAAAACAGGGTCCCCTACGAGCAGTACTTC
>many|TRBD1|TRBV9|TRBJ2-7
CASSPAGTGGFYEQYF
TGTGCCAGCAGCCCAGCCGGGACAGGGGGATTCTACGAGCAGTACTTC
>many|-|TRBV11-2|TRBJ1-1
CASSLSFSNTEAFF
TGTGCCAGCAGCTTATCTTTCTCGAACACTGAAGCTTTCTTT
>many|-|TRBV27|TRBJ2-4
CASSSPSRENIQYF
TGTGCCAGCAGTTCCCCCTCGCGGGAAAACATTCAGTACTTC
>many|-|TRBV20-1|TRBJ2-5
CSARGLVNQETQYF
TGCAGTGCTAGAGGGCTAGTAAACCAAGAGACCCAGTACTTC
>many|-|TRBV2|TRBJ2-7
CASILEWQGGYEQYF
TGTGCCAGCATACTCGAGTGGCAGGGGGGGTACGAGCAGTACTTC
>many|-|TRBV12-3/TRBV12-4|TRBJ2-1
CASSNQGTSVNEQFF
TGTGCCAGCAGTAACCAGGGTACTTCCGTCAATGAGCAGTTCTTC
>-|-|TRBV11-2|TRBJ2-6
CASSLYSRGSGANVLTF
TGTGCCAGCAGCTTGTATAGCAGGGGATCAGGGGCCAACGTCCTGACTTTC
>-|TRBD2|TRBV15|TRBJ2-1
CATSRDLAGDDNEQFF
TGTGCCACCAGCAGAGATTTGGCGGGGGACGACAATGAGCAGTTCTTC